The 20 T cell receptor beta chains in this list originate from one sample, sequenced in a study of low-dose radiotherapy and immunotherapy resistance in tumors. Indicated time point: after trial treatment. Treatment specified: LDRT plus nivolumab, ipilimumab, low-dose cyclophosphamide and aspirin (RACIN trial). Priming of first-strand cDNA relied on TRAV- and TRBV-specific primers (covering alpha and beta chains). Using a constant-region primer together with a V-primer adapter, TCRs were subjected to 20 PCR cycles of amplification. TCRdb reprocessed the reads via MiXCR and lists one record per CDR3 protein. Seen here are some 46,000 distinct CDR3 sequences, less than 30% observed once, and the top ten hold roughly a tenth. Sequencing was performed on PBMCs, taken after low-dose radiotherapy plus immunotherapy. Receptor source: a male donor with prostate cancer.

This clonotype turned up a few times. CDR3 region: CSARRQGRVDTEAFF. The CDR3 DNA follows: TGCAGTGCTAGAAGGCAGGGCCGGGTGGACACTGAAGCTTTCTTT. The chain couples TRBV20-1 to TRBJ1-1, with D maybe TRBD1 (5 bases). The CDR3 has 15 amino acids. Germline V gene data show CDR1 as DFQATT and CDR2 as SNEGSKA (reference sequence). V lost 2 bases to trimming and J lost 3 bases, with 16 bases between them.

In its sample, this clonotype was seen many times. The rearrangement joins TRBV29-1 to TRBJ1-1; no firm D call. Trimming took off 5 bases at V and 5 bases at J, with 15 bases between the two ends. CDR3 length equals 13 residues. CDR1 and CDR2 from the germline V gene are SQVTM and ANQGSEA. CDR3 loop: CSVLGGSSTEAFF. The CDR3 coding sequence is TGCAGCGTTCTGGGAGGGAGCAGTACTGAAGCTTTCTTT.

This clonotype came up many times. The chain is built from TRBV6-2 or TRBV6-3 and TRBJ1-2; 9 bases map to TRBD1. Germline trimming cut 9 bases from V and 2 bases from J; bases unmatched to any gene: 10. The CDR3 length is 15 residues. Germline V CDR1 and CDR2: MNHEY, SVGEGT. CDR3 amino acids: CASGQGTPRNYGYTF. In DNA form, the CDR3 reads TGTGCCAGTGGACAGGGGACCCCACGAAACTATGGCTACACCTTC.

V and J are TRBV2 and TRBJ2-2; no clear D gene. Per germline, CDR1 SNHLY and CDR2 FYNNEI. The CDR3 extends over 15 amino acids. The V and J ends lost 5 bases and 3 bases respectively, with 13 bases between them. CDR3 sequence: CASSPSYGDTGELFF. The CDR3 DNA is TGTGCCAGCAGTCCCTCTTATGGGGACACCGGGGAGCTGTTTTTT. Together with reference TRBV2 and TRBJ2-2, the CDR3 gives the full variable domain: EPEVTQTPSHQVTQMGQEVILRCVPISNHLYFYWYRQILGQKVEFLVSFYNNEISEKSEIFDDQFSVERPDGSNFTLKIRSTKLEDSAMYFCASSPSYGDTGELFFGEGSRLTVL.

This clonotype was observed at least ten times. The V call is TRBV29-1, the J call TRBJ2-1, with TRBD2 matching 14 bases. Trimming cost V 5 bases and J 9 bases; bases outside gene matches: 9. The CDR3 has 15 amino acids. Germline V gives CDR1 SQVTM, CDR2 ANQGSEA. The CDR3 nucleotides read TGCAGCGTTCCACCGGGACTAGCGGGAGAAAGTGAGCAGTTCTTC. Residues: CSVPPGLAGESEQFF.

Here the CDR3 DNA reads TGCGCCAGCAGCTTGGTCCCCCAAGAGACCCAGTACTTC. Translated, it gives CASSLVPQETQYF. V gene TRBV5-1 combines with J gene TRBJ2-5, with no clear D. The V and J ends lost 0 bases and 1 base respectively, with 4 bases between them. CDR1 is SGHRS and CDR2 is YFSETQ in the germline V gene. CDR3 length: 13 amino acids.

This clonotype was observed many times. This chain uses TRBV5-1 with TRBJ2-2; 7 positions match TRBD2. After removal of 4 bases from V and 6 bases from J, the junction contained 12 bases not matched to a gene. Germline-derived CDR1 and CDR2 are SGHRS and YFSETQ. CDR3 size: 16 residues. This chain's CDR3 is CASSPLSGINAGELFF. DNA of the CDR3: TGCGCCAGCAGCCCGCTGAGCGGGATAAACGCCGGGGAGCTGTTTTTT.

This clonotype was picked up many times. The chain carries TRBV6-1 and TRBJ1-3; D is unclear. The germline V gene has CDR1 MNHNS and CDR2 SASEGT. V lost 5 bases and J 0 bases, leaving 2 bases between the germline ends. The CDR3 has 12 residues. The CDR3 DNA is TGTGCCAGCAGTATCTCTGGAAACACCATATATTTT. Protein sequence: CASSISGNTIYF.

This clonotype was recorded many times. V is TRBV20-1 and J is TRBJ1-5; the D is unclear. Trimming removed 3 bases from V and 2 bases from J, with 5 bases in between. CDR1 is DFQATT, CDR2 SNEGSKA, per germline (reference sequence). The CDR3 contains 12 residues. The CDR3 coding sequence is TGCAGTGCTAGCGGTGGCAATCAGCCCCAGCATTTT. Translation gives CSASGGNQPQHF.

About this clonotype itself: This likely came from a read error, as a far larger clone is one base away. The rearrangement joins TRBV5-4 to TRBJ1-4, with D possibly TRBD1 on 5 matching bases. Trimming removed 0 bases from V and 8 bases from J, with 11 bases in between. Germline CDR1 SGHNT, CDR2 YYREEE (reference sequence). This CDR3 region has 14 residues. In DNA form, the CDR3 reads TGTGCCAGCAGCTTGGGGGGGGGTACCGAAAAACTGTTTTTT. Protein sequence: CASSLGGGTEKLFF.

This clonotype was detected once. This is likely an artifact of a read error, given a far larger clone one base away. The rearrangement links TRBV6-2 or TRBV6-3 to TRBJ2-7; tentative D call: TRBD2 (6 bases). Germline-derived CDR1 and CDR2 are MNHEY and SVGEGT. V was pared by 6 bases and J by 7 bases, with 16 bases between. This CDR3 spans 13 amino acids. The DNA of the CDR3 is TGTGCCAGCAGCCCGGGACTCTTCAATGAGCAGTACTTC. This encodes CASSPGLFNEQYF.

The chain has TRBV11-2 and TRBJ2-2; 12 nucleotides agree with TRBD2. V gave up 5 bases and J gave up 0 bases; unmatched junction bases: 13. CDR1 is SGHAT, CDR2 FQNNGV, per germline. This CDR3 is built from 20 residues. The CDR3 DNA follows: TGTGCCAGCAGCCCCGCCCGCCTAGCGGGAGGGGATTCGAACACCGGGGAGCTGTTTTTT. This translates into CASSPARLAGGDSNTGELFF.

This clonotype was observed at least ten times. This chain uses TRBV20-1 with TRBJ1-2, with D uncertain. Looked up from germline, CDR1 is DFQATT and CDR2 is SNEGSKA (reference sequence). Trimming took 6 bases from V and 8 from J, leaving 19 bases between them. There are 13 residues in the CDR3. CDR3 loop: CSAMGQPSQGYTF. CDR3 nucleotide sequence: TGCAGTGCCATGGGCCAGCCCAGTCAAGGCTACACCTTC.

The sample holds many counts of this clonotype. The chain uses TRBV29-1 and TRBJ2-7, with TRBD1 matching over 7 bases. The CDR3 runs to 12 residues. After removal of 1 base from V and 4 bases from J, the junction contained 1 base not matched to a gene. Per germline, CDR1 SQVTM and CDR2 ANQGSEA. The CDR3 bases are TGCAGCGTTGAAGGGGGACAGTACGAGCAGTACTTC. Its protein product is CSVEGGQYEQYF.

This clonotype was counted at least ten times. V usage is TRBV10-2 and J usage is TRBJ2-2, with D unresolved. Trimming cost V 10 bases and J 1 base, with 10 bases left between them. Germline-derived CDR1 and CDR2 are WSHSY and SAAADI. This CDR3 is 13 amino acids long. The CDR3 here is CATTPVNTGELFF. The CDR3 DNA is TGCGCCACCACGCCCGTGAACACCGGGGAGCTGTTTTTT.

As for this clonotype: It is unclear where the CDR3 begins or ends on the DNA, so no DNA is shown, and the CDR3 is as TCRdb lists it. The chain combines TRBV10-2 with TRBJ2-2; no check of the table's D call, TRBD1, against the DNA was made. The CDR3 comprises 15 residues, both ends counted. CDR1 WSHSY and CDR2 SAAADI come from the germline V gene. CDR3: CASGKDVWGELFFFF.

This clonotype has ten or more counts. V is TRBV7-3 and J is TRBJ2-1, with D possibly called TRBD1 or TRBD2 (5 bases each). Trimming stripped 5 bases from V and 15 bases from J, with 14 bases between. CDR1 is SGHTA and CDR2 is FQGTGA in the germline V gene. There are 11 residues in the CDR3. CDR3 bases: TGTGCCAGCAGCCCTGGGACCGTCGGGTTCTTC. As protein: CASSPGTVGFF.

This clonotype was seen ten or more times. This chain connects TRBV19 to TRBJ1-3; D is ambiguous. Per germline, CDR1 LNHDA and CDR2 SQIVND (reference sequence). The CDR3 is 15 amino acids. The V end was cut by 6 bases, the J end by 0 bases, with 12 bases between. CDR3: CASSTTRDSGNTIYF. CDR3 DNA: TGTGCCAGTAGCACTACACGGGACTCTGGAAACACCATATATTTT.

This clonotype was seen at least ten times. J is TRBJ2-2 and V is TRBV6-5, with 11 bases matching TRBD2. J lost 0 bases, V lost 6 bases, and 6 bases had no gene match. Germline CDR1 and CDR2: MNHEY and SVGAGI. This CDR3 has 17 residues. In nucleotides, the CDR3 is TGTGCCAGCAGCCTACGGGGACTAGCGGCGAACACCGGGGAGCTGTTTTTT. Protein sequence: CASSLRGLAANTGELFF.

This chain joins TRBV6-6 and TRBJ2-6; 7 nucleotides agree with TRBD1. The CDR3 totals 15 residues. V lost 4 bases to trimming and J lost 2 bases; unmatched junction nucleotides: 2. Germline CDR1 reads MNHNY; CDR2 reads SVGAGI (reference sequence). CDR3 residues: CASSSQGPGANVLTF. CDR3 sequence (DNA): TGTGCCAGCAGTTCACAGGGGCCTGGGGCCAACGTCCTGACTTTC.